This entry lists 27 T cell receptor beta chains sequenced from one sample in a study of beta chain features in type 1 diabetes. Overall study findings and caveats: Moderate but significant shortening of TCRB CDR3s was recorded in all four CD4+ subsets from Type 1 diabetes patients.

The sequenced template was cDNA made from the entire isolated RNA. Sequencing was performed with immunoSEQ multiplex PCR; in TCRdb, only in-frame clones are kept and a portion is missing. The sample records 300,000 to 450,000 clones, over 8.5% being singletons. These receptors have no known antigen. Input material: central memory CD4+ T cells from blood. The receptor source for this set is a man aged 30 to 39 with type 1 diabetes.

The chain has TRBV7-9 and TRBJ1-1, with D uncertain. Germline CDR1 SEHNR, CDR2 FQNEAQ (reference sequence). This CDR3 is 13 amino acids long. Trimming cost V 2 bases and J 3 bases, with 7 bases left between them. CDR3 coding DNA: TGTGCCAGCAGCTTAAATAGGGACACTGAAGCTTTCTTT. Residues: CASSLNRDTEAFF.

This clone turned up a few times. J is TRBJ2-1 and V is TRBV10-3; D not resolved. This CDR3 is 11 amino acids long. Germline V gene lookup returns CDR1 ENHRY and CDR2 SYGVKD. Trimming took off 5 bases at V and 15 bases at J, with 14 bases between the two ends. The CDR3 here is CAISPGPGAFF. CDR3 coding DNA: TGTGCCATCAGTCCCGGACCGGGCGCGTTCTTC.

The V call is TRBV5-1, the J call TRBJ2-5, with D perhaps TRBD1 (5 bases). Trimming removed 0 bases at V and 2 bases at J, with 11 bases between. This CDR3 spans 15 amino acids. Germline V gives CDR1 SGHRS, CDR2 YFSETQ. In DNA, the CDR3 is TGCGCCAGCAGCTTGGTCTACGACAGACAAGAGACCCAGTACTTC. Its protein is CASSLVYDRQETQYF.

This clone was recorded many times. Here the CDR3 reads CASSRQRDSSYNEQFF. CDR3 sequence (DNA): TGTGCCAGCAGCCGCCAGCGGGATTCCTCCTACAATGAGCAGTTCTTC. This chain connects TRBV5-4 to TRBJ2-1, with 7 bases fitting TRBD2. The germline V gene encodes CDR1 SGHNT and CDR2 YYREEE (reference sequence). This CDR3 region has 16 residues. Germline trimming cut 4 bases from V and 0 bases from J; bases unmatched to any gene: 7.

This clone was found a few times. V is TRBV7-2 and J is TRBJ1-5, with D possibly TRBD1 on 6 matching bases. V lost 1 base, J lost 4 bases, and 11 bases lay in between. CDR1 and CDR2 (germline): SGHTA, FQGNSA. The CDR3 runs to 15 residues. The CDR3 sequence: CASSLGQVFNQPQHF. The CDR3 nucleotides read TGTGCCAGCAGCTTAGGACAGGTTTTTAATCAGCCCCAGCATTTT.

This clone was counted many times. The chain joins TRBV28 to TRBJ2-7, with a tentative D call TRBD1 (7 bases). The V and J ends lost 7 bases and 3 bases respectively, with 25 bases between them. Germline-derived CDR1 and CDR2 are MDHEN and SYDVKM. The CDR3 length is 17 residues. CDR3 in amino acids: CASNRVPFSGGGYEQYF. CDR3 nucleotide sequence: TGTGCCAGCAACCGGGTTCCCTTCTCAGGGGGAGGCTACGAGCAGTACTTC.

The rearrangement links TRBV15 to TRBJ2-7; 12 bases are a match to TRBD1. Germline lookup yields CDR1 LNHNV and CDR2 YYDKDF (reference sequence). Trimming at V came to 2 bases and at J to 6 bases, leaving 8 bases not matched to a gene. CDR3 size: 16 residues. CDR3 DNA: TGTGCCACCAGCAGAACACCGGGACAGGGGGCTCGCGAGCAGTACTTC. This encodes CATSRTPGQGAREQYF.

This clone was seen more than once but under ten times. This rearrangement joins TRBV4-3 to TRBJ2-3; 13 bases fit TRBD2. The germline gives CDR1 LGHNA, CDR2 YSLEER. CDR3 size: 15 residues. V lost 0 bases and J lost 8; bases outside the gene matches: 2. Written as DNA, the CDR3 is TGCGCCAGCAGCCAAGAGGGACTAGCGGGGAGTACGCAGTATTTT. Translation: CASSQEGLAGSTQYF.

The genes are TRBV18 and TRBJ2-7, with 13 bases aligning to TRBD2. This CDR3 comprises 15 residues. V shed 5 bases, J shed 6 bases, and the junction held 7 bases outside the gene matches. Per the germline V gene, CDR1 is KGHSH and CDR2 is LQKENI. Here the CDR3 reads CASSSGTSGISEQYF. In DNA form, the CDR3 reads TGTGCCAGCTCATCTGGGACTAGCGGGATTAGCGAGCAGTACTTC.

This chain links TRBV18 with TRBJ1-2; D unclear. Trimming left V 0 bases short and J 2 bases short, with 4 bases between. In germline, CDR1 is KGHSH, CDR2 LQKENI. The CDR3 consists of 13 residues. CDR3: CASSPPDNYGYTF. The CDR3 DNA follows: TGTGCCAGCTCACCACCTGACAACTATGGCTACACCTTC.

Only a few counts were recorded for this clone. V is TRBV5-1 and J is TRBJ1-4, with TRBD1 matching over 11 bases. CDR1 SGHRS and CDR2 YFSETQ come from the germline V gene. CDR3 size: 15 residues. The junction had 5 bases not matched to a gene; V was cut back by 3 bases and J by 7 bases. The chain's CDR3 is CASSYSGTGGEKLFF. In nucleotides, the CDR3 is TGCGCCAGCAGCTACTCCGGGACAGGGGGTGAAAAACTGTTTTTT.

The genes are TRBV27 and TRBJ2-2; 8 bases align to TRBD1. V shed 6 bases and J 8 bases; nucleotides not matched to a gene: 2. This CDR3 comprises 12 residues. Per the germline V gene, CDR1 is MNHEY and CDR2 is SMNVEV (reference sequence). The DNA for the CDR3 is TGTGCCAGCAGCTACAGGGGGGGGGAGCTGTTTTTT. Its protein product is CASSYRGGELFF.

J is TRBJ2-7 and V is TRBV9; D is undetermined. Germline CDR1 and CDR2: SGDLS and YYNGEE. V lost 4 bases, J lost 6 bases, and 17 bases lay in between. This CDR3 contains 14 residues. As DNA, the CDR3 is TGTGCCAGCAGCCCCCGTCAAGGATTTCCCGAGCAGTACTTC. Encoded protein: CASSPRQGFPEQYF.

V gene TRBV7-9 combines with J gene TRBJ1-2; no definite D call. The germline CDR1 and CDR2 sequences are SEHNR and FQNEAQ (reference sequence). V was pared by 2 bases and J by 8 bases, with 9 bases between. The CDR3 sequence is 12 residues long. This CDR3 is CASSLQRRGYTF. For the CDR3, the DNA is TGTGCCAGCAGCTTACAGCGGCGGGGCTACACCTTC.

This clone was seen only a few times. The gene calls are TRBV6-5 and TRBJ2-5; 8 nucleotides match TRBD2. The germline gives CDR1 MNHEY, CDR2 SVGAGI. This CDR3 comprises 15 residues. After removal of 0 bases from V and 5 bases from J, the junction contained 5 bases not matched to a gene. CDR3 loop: CASSYSISGGETQYF. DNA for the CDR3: TGTGCCAGCAGTTACTCGATTTCGGGGGGGGAGACCCAGTACTTC.

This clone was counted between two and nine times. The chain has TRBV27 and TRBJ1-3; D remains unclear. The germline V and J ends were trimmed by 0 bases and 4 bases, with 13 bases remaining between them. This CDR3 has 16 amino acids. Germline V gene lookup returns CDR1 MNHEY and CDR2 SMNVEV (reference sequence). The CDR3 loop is CASSLSAINHGNTIYF. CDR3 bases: TGTGCCAGCAGTTTATCGGCAATAAATCACGGAAACACCATATATTTT.

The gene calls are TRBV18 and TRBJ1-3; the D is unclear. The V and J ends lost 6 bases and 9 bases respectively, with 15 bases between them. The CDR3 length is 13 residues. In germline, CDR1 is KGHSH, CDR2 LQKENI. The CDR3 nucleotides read TGTGCCAGCTCGGAGCCCGCTGGAGCCACCATATATTTT. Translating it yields CASSEPAGATIYF.

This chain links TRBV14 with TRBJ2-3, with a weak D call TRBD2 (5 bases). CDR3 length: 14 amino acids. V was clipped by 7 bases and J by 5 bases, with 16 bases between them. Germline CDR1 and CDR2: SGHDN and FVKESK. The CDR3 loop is CASTRGSAIDTQYF. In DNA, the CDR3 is TGTGCCAGCACCCGAGGGTCGGCAATAGATACGCAGTATTTT.

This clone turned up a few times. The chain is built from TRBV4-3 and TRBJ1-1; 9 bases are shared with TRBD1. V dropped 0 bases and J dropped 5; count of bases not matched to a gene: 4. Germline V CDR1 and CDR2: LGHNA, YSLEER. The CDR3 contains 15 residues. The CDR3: CASSQDGTGRTEAFF. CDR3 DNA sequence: TGCGCCAGCAGCCAAGATGGGACAGGGCGGACTGAAGCTTTCTTT.

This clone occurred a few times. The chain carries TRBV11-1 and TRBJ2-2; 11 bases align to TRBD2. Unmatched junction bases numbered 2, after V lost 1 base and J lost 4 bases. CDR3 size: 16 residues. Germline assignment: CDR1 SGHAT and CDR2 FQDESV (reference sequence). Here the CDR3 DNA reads TGTGCCAGCAGCTTAGAACTAGCGGGAGTCACCGGGGAGCTGTTTTTT. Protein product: CASSLELAGVTGELFF.

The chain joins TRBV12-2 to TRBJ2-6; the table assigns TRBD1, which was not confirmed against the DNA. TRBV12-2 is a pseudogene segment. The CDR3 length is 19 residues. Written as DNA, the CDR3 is TGTGCAAGTCGCCTACTCCACGAGGGGGCGGTAAGGGGGGCCAACGTCCTGACTTTC. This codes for CASRLLHEGAVRGANVLTF.

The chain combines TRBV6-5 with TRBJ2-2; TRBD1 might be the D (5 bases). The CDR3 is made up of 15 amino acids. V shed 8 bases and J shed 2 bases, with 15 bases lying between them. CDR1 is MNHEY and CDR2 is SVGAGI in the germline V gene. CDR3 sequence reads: CASSWGLPNTGELFF. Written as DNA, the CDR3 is TGTGCCAGCTCCTGGGGCCTTCCCAACACCGGGGAGCTGTTTTTT.

CDR3 protein: CASSKGLAGNTGELFF. CDR3 nucleotides: TGTGCCAGCAGCAAGGGACTAGCGGGGAACACCGGGGAGCTGTTTTTT. This chain links TRBV21-1 with TRBJ2-2; the table names TRBD2, a call not compared with the DNA. TRBV21-1 is recorded as a pseudogene. CDR3 length: 16 amino acids.

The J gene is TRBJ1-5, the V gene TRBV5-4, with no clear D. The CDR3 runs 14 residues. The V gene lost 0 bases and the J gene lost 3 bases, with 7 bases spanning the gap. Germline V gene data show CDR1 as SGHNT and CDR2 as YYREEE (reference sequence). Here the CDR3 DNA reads TGTGCCAGCAGCTTGGACAGCCACAATCAGCCCCAGCATTTT. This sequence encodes CASSLDSHNQPQHF.

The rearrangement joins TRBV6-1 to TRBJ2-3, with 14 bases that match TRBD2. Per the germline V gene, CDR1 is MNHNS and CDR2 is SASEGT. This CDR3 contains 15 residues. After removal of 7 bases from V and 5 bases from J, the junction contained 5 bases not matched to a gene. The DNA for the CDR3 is TGTGCCAGCACCGGGACTAGCGGGAGTAGAGATACGCAGTATTTT. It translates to CASTGTSGSRDTQYF.

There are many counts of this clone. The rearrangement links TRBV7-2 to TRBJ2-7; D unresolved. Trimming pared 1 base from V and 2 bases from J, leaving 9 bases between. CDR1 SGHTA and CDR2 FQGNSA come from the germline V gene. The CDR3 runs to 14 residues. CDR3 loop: CASSLGHRTYEQYF. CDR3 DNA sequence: TGTGCCAGCAGCTTAGGACACCGCACCTACGAGCAGTACTTC.

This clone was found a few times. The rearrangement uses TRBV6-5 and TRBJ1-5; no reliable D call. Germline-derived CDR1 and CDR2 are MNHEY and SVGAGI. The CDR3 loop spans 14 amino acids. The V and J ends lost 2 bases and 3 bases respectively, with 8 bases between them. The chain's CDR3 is CASSYRVDNQPQHF. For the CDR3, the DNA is TGTGCCAGCAGTTACCGGGTCGACAATCAGCCCCAGCATTTT.